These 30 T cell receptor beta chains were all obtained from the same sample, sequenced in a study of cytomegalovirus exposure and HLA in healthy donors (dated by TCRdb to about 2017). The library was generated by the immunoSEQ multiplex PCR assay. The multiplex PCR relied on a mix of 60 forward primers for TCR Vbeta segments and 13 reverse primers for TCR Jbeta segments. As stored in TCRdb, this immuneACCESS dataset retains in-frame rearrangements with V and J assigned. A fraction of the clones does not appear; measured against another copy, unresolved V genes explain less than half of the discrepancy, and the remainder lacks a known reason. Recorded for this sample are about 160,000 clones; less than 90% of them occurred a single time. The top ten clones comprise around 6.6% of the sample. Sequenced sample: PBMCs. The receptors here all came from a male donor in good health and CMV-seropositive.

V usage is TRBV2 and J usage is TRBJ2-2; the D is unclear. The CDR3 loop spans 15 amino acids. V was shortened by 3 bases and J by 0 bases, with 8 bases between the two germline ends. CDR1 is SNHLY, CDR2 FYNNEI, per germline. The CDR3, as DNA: TGTGCCAGCAGTGATTCCCCTTCGAACACCGGGGAGCTGTTTTTT. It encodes CASSDSPSNTGELFF.

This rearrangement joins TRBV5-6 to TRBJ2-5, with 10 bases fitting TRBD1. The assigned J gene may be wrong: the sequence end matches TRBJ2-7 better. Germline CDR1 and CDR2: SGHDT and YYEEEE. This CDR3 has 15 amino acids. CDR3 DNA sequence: TGTGCCAGCAGCTTGGGGGGGACAGGGGTCTACGAGCAGTACTTC. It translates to CASSLGGTGVYEQYF.

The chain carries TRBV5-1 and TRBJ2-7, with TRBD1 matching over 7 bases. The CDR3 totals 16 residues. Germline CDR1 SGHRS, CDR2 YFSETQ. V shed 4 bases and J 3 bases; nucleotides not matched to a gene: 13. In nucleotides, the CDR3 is TGCGCCAGCAGCGTGGGTGCCGGGACAGCCAGCTACGAGCAGTACTTC. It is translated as CASSVGAGTASYEQYF.

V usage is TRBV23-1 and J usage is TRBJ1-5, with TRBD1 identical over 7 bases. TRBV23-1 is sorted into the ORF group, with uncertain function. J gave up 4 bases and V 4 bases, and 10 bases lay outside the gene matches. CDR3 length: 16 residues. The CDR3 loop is CASSRTDRAPNQPQHF. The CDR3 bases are TGCGCCAGCAGTCGGACTGACAGGGCCCCTAATCAGCCCCAGCATTTT.

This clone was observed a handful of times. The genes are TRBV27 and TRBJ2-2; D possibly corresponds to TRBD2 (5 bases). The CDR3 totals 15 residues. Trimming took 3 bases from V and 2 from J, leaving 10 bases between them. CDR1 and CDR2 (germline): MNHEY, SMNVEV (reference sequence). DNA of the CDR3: TGTGCCAGCAGTTTCGCTAGCAGAAACACCGGGGAGCTGTTTTTT. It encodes CASSFASRNTGELFF.

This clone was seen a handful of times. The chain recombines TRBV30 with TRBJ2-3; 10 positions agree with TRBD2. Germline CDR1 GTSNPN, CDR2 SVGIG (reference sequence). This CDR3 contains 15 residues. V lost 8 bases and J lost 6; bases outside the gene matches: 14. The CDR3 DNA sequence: TGTGCCCAGTCAAGAGTAGCGGGAGGTGGGGATACGCAGTATTTT. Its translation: CAQSRVAGGGDTQYF.

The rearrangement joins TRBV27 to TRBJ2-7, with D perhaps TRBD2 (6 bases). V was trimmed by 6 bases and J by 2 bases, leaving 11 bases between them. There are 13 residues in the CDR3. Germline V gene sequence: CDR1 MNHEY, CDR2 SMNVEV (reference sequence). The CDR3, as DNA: TGTGCCAGCAGCCGATCGGGGGCCTACGAGCAGTACTTC. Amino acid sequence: CASSRSGAYEQYF.

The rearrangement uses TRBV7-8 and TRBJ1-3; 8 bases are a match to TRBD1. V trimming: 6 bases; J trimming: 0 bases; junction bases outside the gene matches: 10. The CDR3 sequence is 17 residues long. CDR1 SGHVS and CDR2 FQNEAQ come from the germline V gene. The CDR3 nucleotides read TGTGCCAGCAGTTTTGGGGGACAGGCCCGCTCTGGAAACACCATATATTTT. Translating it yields CASSFGGQARSGNTIYF.

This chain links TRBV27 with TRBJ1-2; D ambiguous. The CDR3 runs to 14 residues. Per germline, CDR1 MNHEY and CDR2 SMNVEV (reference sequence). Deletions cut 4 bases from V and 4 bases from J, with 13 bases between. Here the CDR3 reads CASSSGGSPYGYTF. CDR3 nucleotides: TGTGCCAGCAGTTCCGGAGGGAGTCCCTATGGCTACACCTTC.

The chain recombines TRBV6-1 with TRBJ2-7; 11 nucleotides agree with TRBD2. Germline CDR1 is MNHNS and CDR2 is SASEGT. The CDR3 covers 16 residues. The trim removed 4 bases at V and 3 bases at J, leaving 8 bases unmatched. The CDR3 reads CASSGLAGSLLYEQYF. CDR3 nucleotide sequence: TGTGCCAGCAGTGGACTAGCGGGAAGTTTGCTCTACGAGCAGTACTTC.

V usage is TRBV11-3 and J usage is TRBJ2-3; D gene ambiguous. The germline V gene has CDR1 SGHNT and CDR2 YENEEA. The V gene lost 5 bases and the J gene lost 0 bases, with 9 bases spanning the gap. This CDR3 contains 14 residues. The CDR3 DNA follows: TGTGCCAGCAGCCCTCGAACTAGCACAGATACGCAGTATTTT. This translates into CASSPRTSTDTQYF.

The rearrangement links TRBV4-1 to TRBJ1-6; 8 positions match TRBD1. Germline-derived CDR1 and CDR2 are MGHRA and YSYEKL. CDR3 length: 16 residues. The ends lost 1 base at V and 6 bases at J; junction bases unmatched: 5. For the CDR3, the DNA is TGCGCCAGCAGCCAAGTGGACAGGGTCCTTAATTCACCCCTCCACTTT. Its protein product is CASSQVDRVLNSPLHF.

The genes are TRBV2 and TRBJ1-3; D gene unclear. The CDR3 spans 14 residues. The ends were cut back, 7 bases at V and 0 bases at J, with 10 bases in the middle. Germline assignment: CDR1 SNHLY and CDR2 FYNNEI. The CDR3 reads CASTKTFSGNTIYF. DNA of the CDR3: TGTGCCAGCACTAAGACATTCTCTGGAAACACCATATATTTT. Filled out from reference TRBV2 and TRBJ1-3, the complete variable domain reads EPEVTQTPSHQVTQMGQEVILRCVPISNHLYFYWYRQILGQKVEFLVSFYNNEISEKSEIFDDQFSVERPDGSNFTLKIRSTKLEDSAMYFCASTKTFSGNTIYFGEGSWLTVV.

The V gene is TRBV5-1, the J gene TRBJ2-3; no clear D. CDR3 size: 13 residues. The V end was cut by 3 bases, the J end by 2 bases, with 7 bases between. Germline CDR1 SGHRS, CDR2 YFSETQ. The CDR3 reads CASSSVSTDTQYF. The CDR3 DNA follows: TGCGCCAGCAGCTCCGTCTCCACAGATACGCAGTATTTT.

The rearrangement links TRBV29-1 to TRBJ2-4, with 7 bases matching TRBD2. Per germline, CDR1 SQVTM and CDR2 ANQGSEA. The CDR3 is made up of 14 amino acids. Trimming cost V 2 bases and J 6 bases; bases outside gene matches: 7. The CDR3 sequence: CSVETASGRNIQYF. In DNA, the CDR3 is TGCAGCGTTGAAACGGCTAGCGGAAGAAACATTCAGTACTTC.

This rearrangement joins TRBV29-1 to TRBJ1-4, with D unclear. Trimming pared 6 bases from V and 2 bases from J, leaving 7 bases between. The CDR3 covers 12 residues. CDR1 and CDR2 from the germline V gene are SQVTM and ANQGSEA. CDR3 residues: CSVSSTNEKLFF. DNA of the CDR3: TGCAGCGTCAGTTCCACTAATGAAAAACTGTTTTTT.

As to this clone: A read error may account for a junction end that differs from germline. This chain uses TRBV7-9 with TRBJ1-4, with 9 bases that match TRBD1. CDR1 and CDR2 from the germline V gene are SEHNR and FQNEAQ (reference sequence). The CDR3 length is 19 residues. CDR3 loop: CSSSPKDVNRGLRSEKLFF. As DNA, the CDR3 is TGTTCCAGCAGCCCGAAGGATGTGAACAGGGGGCTGAGAAGTGAAAAACTGTTTTTT.

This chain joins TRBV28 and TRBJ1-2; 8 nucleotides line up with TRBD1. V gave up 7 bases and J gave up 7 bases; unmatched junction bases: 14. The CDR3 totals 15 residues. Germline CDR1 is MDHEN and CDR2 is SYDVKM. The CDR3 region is CASNLQGGGSGGYTF. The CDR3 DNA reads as TGTGCCAGCAACTTACAGGGGGGCGGGTCGGGTGGCTACACCTTC.

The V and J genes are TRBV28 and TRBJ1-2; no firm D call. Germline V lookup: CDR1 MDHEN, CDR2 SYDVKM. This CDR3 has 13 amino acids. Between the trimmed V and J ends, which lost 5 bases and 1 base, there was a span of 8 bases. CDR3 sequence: CASSNQNNYGYTF. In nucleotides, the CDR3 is TGTGCCAGCAGTAACCAGAATAACTATGGCTACACCTTC.

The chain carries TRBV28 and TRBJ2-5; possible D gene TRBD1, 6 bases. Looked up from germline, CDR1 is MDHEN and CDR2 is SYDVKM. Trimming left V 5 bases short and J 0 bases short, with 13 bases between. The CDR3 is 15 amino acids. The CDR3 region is CASSPRTGHQETQYF. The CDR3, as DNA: TGTGCCAGCAGTCCCCGTACAGGGCACCAAGAGACCCAGTACTTC.

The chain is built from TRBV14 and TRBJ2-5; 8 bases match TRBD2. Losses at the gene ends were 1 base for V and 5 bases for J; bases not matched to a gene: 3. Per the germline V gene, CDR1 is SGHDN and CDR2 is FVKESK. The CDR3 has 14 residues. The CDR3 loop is CASSQASGGETQYF. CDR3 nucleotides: TGTGCCAGCAGCCAAGCGTCGGGGGGGGAGACCCAGTACTTC. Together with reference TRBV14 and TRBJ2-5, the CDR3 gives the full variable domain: EAGVTQFPSHSVIEKGQTVTLRCDPISGHDNLYWYRRVMGKEIKFLLHFVKESKQDESGMPNNRFLAERTGGTYSTLKVQPAELEDSGVYFCASSQASGGETQYFGPGTRLLVL.

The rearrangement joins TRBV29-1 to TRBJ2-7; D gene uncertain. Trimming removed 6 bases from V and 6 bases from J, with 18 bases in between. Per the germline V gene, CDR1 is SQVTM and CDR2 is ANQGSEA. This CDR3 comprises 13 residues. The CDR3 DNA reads TGCAGCGTCATGTTAGCCGGGTTCATCGAGCAGTACTTC. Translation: CSVMLAGFIEQYF.

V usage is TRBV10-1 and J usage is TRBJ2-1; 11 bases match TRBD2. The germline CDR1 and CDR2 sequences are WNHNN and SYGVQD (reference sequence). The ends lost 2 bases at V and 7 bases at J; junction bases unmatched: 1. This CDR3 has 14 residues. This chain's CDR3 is CASSEPSGRNEQFF. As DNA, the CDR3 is TGCGCCAGCAGTGAGCCTAGCGGGAGGAATGAGCAGTTCTTC.

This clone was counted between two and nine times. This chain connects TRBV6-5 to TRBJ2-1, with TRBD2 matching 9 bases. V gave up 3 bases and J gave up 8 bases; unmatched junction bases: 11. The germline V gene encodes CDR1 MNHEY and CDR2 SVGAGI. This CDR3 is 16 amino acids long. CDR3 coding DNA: TGTGCCAGCAGTTATGCAAAAGCGGGAGGAGGGGATGAGCAGTTCTTC. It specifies CASSYAKAGGGDEQFF.

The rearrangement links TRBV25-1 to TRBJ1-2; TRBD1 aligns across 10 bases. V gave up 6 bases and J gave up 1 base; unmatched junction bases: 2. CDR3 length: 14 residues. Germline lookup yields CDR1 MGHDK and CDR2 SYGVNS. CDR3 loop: CASSRDRGNYGYTF. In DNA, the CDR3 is TGTGCCAGCAGCCGGGACAGGGGTAACTATGGCTACACCTTC.

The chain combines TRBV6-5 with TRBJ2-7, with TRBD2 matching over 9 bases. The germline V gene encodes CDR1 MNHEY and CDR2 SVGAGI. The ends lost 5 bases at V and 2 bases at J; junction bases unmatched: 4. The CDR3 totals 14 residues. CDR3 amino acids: CASSRERGAYEQYF. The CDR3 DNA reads TGTGCCAGCAGTCGGGAGCGGGGGGCCTACGAGCAGTACTTC.

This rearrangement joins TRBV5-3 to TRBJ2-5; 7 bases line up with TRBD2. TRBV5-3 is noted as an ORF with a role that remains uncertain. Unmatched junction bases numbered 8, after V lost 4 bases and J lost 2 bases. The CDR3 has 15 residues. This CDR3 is CARSPPPSGQETQYF. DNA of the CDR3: TGTGCCAGAAGCCCCCCGCCTAGCGGACAAGAGACCCAGTACTTC.

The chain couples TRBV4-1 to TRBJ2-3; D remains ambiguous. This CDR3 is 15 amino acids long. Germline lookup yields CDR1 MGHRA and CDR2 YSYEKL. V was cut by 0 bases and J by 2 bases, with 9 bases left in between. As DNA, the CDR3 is TGCGCCAGCAGCCAAGATCGTCAGTTCACAGATACGCAGTATTTT. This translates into CASSQDRQFTDTQYF.

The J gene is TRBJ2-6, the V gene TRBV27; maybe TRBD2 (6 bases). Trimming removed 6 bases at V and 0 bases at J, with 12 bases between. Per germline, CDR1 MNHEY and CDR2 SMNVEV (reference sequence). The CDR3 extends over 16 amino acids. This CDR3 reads CASRGLYNSGANVLTF. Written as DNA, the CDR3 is TGTGCCAGCAGGGGACTTTACAACTCTGGGGCCAACGTCCTGACTTTC.

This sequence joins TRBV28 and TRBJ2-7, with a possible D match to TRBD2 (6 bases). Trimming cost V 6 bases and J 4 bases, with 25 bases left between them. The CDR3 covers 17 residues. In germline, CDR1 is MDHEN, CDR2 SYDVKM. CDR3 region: CASRLDFGGARGYEQYF. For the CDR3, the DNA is TGTGCCAGCAGACTTGACTTTGGAGGGGCGCGAGGTTACGAGCAGTACTTC.